These T cell receptor beta chains were read from a single sample in a study of molecular identifiers for immune sequencing clone quantification. From the PCR reads, TCRdb called clonotypes with MiXCR, one entry per CDR3 protein. The sample yields more than 450,000 distinct CDR3 sequences, 20% to 25% seen once. Sequencing was carried out using naive CD8+ T cells from blood, with Jurkat cell RNA spiked in. These TCRs come from a human donor in good health. Some libraries in this study had Jurkat cell RNA spiked in. Each CDR3 is given with its conserved first and last residue. A D gene is named only where the DNA matches it firmly. The size entry is marked missing in some rows and otherwise reads once, few, many or a size class.

J,V,size,D,CDR3,DNA
TRBJ1-6,TRBV5-6,-,-,CASSPRRESYNSPLHF,TGTGCCAGCAGCCCCCGAAGGGAATCCTATAATTCACCCCTCCACTTT
TRBJ1-5,TRBV27,few,-,CASSSLPPRSQPQHF,TGTGCCAGCAGTTCACTCCCTCCCAGGTCTCAGCCCCAGCATTTT
TRBJ2-1,TRBV7-6,-,-,CASSLRLGLNEQFF,TGTGCCAGCAGCTTAAGACTAGGTCTAAATGAGCAGTTCTTC
TRBJ1-5,TRBV4-3,few,-,CASSQDHAGAGQPQHF,TGCGCCAGCAGCCAAGATCATGCAGGGGCTGGTCAGCCCCAGCATTTT
TRBJ2-7,TRBV6-2/TRBV6-3,-,-,CASSYLDNRSSYEQYF,TGTGCCAGCAGTTACCTGGACAACCGCTCCTCCTACGAGCAGTACTTC
TRBJ2-7,TRBV27,-,TRBD1,CASSFLGQPSYEQYF,TGTGCCAGCAGTTTTCTGGGACAGCCGTCCTACGAGCAGTACTTC
TRBJ2-7,TRBV6-1,-,-,CASSERGLSYLGYEQYF,TGTGCCAGCAGTGAAAGGGGCCTGAGTTACTTGGGCTACGAGCAGTACTTC
TRBJ2-1,TRBV7-3,few,TRBD2,CASSSLAGSYNEQFF,TGTGCCAGCAGCTCCCTAGCGGGTTCCTACAATGAGCAGTTCTTC
TRBJ2-7,TRBV5-5,-,TRBD2,CASSLESGESYEQYF,TGTGCCAGCAGCTTGGAGAGCGGGGAATCCTACGAGCAGTACTTC
TRBJ2-5,TRBV27,many,-,CASSFQETQYF,TGTGCCAGCAGCTTCCAAGAGACCCAGTACTTC
TRBJ2-4,TRBV7-2,few,TRBD2,CASSLVGSRGDIQYF,TGTGCCAGCAGCTTAGTAGGCAGCCGGGGGGACATTCAGTACTTC
TRBJ1-5,TRBV27,-,TRBD1,CASSYGTENQPQHF,TGTGCCAGCAGTTACGGGACAGAGAATCAGCCCCAGCATTTT
TRBJ1-1,TRBV4-1,many,-,CASSPVRGEWNTEAFF,TGCGCCAGCAGCCCGGTACGGGGGGAATGGAACACTGAAGCTTTCTTT
TRBJ1-1,TRBV19,-,-,CASGIGLGAHTEAFF,TGTGCCAGTGGTATAGGACTGGGGGCCCACACTGAAGCTTTCTTT
TRBJ1-1,TRBV20-1,few,-,CSARHRNTEAFF,TGCAGTGCTAGGCACCGGAACACTGAAGCTTTCTTT
TRBJ2-7,TRBV12-3/TRBV12-4,-,-,CASSSTRSYEQYF,TGTGCCAGCAGTTCGACTAGGAGCTACGAGCAGTACTTC
TRBJ2-1,TRBV4-1,many,-,CASSQEPGPRPLEQFF,TGCGCCAGCAGCCAAGAGCCGGGACCCCGACCTCTGGAGCAGTTCTTC
TRBJ2-3,TRBV7-9,few,TRBD2,CASSVLAGGHTDTQYF,TGTGCCAGCAGCGTACTAGCGGGGGGACACACAGATACGCAGTATTTT
TRBJ1-1,TRBV7-2,many,-,CASTASGFTEAFF,TGTGCCAGCACCGCGTCAGGGTTTACTGAAGCTTTCTTT
TRBJ2-1,TRBV7-9,-,TRBD2,CASSILGGGTNNEQFF,TGTGCCAGCAGCATACTCGGCGGGGGGACCAACAATGAGCAGTTCTTC
TRBJ1-3,TRBV29-1,few,-,CSVEDWDYRDGGNTIYF,TGCAGCGTTGAAGATTGGGATTACAGGGATGGCGGAAACACCATATATTTT
TRBJ2-6,TRBV7-9,once,TRBD1,CASSLTRDRGLGANVLTF,TGTGCCAGCAGCTTGACTAGGGACAGGGGGCTGGGGGCCAACGTCCTGACTTTC
TRBJ1-4,TRBV12-3/TRBV12-4,many,-,CASTSGQFNEKLFF,TGTGCCAGCACTTCCGGACAGTTTAATGAAAAACTGTTTTTT
TRBJ2-7,TRBV19,few,-,CASSIGRAAGYEQYF,TGTGCCAGTAGTATAGGGCGCGCGGCGGGGTACGAGCAGTACTTC
TRBJ2-5,TRBV30,-,TRBD2,CAWSGREETQYF,TGTGCCTGGAGCGGGAGGGAGGAGACCCAGTACTTC
TRBJ1-3,TRBV7-6,few,-,CASSPSTVGSGNTIYF,TGTGCCAGCAGCCCGTCGACAGTTGGATCTGGAAACACCATATATTTT
TRBJ2-7,TRBV7-9,many,-,CASSLAGLYEQYF,TGTGCCAGCAGCTTAGCGGGTCTCTACGAGCAGTACTTC
TRBJ2-2,TRBV13,-,-,CASSFLSGPGELFF,TGTGCCAGCAGCTTTTTAAGTGGTCCCGGGGAGCTGTTTTTT
TRBJ2-2,TRBV24-1,many,-,CATSDTTWTGELFF,TGTGCCACCAGTGACACAACATGGACCGGGGAGCTGTTTTTT
TRBJ1-3,TRBV20-1,many,-,CSASDSGNTIYF,TGCAGTGCTAGTGATTCTGGAAACACCATATATTTT
TRBJ1-5,TRBV20-1,-,-,CSASGPEGSNQPQHF,TGCAGTGCTAGTGGCCCCGAGGGAAGCAATCAGCCCCAGCATTTT